This T cell receptor beta chain was documented in a study of T cell responses to AZD1222 COVID-19 vaccine. Study findings and constraints: Females made up more of the donors, who were largely white British, and clonal diversity may have come out too low.

The CDR3 loop spans 16 amino acids. V lost 1 base and J 0 bases, leaving 12 bases between the germline ends. Per germline, CDR1 SGHTA and CDR2 FQGNSA. Note on this clone: What it binds is unknown.

The method was immunoSEQ multiplex PCR; TCRdb's version includes in-frame clones alone and lacks a portion of them. The table includes some 160,000 clones, around 88% detected once. The starting material was peripheral blood, obtained 28 days after the second AZD1222 dose. This receptor was identified in an adult who received the AZD1222 COVID-19 vaccine. The rearrangement uses TRBV7-2 and TRBJ1-1; D not certain. The CDR3 DNA sequence: TGTGCCAGCAGCTTAGAGGGCCTGACGGTGAACACTGAAGCTTTCTTT. This encodes CASSLEGLTVNTEAFF.